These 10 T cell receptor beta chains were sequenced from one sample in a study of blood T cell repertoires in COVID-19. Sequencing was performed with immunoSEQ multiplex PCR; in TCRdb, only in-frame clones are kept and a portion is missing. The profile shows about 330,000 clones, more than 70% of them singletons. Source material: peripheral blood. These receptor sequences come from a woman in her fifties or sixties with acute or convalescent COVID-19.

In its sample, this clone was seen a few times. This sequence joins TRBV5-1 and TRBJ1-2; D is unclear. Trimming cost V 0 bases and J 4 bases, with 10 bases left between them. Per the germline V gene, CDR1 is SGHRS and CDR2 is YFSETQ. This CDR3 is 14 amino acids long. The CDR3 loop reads CASSLDVRGYGYTF. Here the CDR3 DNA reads TGCGCCAGCAGCTTGGATGTCCGGGGCTATGGCTACACCTTC.

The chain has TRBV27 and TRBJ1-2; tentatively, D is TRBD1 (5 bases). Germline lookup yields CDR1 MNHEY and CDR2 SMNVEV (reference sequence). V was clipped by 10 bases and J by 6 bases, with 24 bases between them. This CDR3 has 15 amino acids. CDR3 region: CATWGPGRTEDGYTF. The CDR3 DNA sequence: TGTGCCACTTGGGGTCCAGGGAGGACCGAGGATGGCTACACCTTC.

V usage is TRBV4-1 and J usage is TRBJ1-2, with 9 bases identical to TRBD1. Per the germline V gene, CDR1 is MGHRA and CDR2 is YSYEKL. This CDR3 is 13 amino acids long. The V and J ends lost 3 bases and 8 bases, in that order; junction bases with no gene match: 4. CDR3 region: CASSQRDRDGYTF. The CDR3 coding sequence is TGCGCCAGCAGCCAGAGGGACAGGGACGGCTACACCTTC.

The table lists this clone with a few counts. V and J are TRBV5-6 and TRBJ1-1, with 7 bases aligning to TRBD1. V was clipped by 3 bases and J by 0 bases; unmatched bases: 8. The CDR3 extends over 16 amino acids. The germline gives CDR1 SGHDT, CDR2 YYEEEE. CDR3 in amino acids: CASSWGDSRLNTEAFF. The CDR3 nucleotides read TGTGCCAGCAGCTGGGGGGACAGCCGGTTGAACACTGAAGCTTTCTTT.

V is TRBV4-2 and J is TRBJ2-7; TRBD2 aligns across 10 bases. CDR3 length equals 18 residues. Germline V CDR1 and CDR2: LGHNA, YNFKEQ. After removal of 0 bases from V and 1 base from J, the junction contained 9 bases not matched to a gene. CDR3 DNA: TGTGCCAGCAGCCAAGATAGGGCTAGCGGGAGCGAATCCTACGAGCAGTACTTC. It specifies CASSQDRASGSESYEQYF.

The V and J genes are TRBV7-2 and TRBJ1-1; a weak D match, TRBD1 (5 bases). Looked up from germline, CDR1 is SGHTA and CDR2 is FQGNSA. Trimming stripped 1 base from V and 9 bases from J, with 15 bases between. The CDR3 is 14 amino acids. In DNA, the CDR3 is TGTGCCAGCAGCTTAGGCCAGGGAGGTAGAAAAGCTTTCTTT. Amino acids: CASSLGQGGRKAFF. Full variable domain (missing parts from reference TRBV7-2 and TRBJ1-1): GAGVSQSPSNKVTEKGKDVELRCDPISGHTALYWYRQSLGQGLEFLIYFQGNSAPDKSGLPSDRFSAERTGGSVSTLTIQRTQQEDSAVYLCASSLGQGGRKAFFGQGTRLTVV.

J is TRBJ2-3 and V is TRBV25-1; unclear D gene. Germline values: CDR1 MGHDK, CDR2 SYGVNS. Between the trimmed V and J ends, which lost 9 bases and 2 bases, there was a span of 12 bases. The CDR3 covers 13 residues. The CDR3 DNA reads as TGTGCCAGTCATTACGGTTACACAGATACGCAGTATTTT. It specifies CASHYGYTDTQYF.

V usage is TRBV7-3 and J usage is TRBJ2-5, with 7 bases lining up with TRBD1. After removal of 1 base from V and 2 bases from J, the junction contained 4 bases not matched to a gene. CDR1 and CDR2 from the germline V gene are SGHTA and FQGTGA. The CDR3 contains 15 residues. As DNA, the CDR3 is TGTGCCAGCAGCTTAATGGGGACAGATCAAGAGACCCAGTACTTC. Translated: CASSLMGTDQETQYF.

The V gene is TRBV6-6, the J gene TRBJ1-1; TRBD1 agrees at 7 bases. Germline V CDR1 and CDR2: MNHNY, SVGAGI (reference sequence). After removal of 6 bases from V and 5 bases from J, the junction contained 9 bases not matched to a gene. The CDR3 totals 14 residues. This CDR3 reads CASRSLQGQTEAFF. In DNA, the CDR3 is TGTGCCAGCAGATCCCTACAGGGGCAAACTGAAGCTTTCTTT.

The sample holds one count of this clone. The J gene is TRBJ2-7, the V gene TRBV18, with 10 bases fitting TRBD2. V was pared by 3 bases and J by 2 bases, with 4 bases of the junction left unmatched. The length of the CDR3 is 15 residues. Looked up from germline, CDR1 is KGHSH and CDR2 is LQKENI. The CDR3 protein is CASSPLAGVPYEQYF. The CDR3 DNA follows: TGTGCCAGCTCACCCCTAGCGGGGGTACCCTACGAGCAGTACTTC. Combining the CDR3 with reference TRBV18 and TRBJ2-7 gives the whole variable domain NAGVMQNPRHLVRRRGQEARLRCSPMKGHSHVYWYRQLPEEGLKFMVYLQKENIIDESGMPKERFSAEFPKEGPSILRIQQVVRGDSAAYFCASSPLAGVPYEQYFGPGTRLTVT.